The TCR beta chain under discussion was sequenced for a study of technical replicates of blood from several donors. With 7 bases clipped from V and 3 bases from J, the junction kept 9 bases outside the gene matches. The CDR3 sequence is 14 residues long. Germline CDR1 and CDR2: GTSNPN and SVGIG (reference sequence). Data came from immunoSEQ multiplex PCR; TCRdb stores just in-frame clones and leaves some out. The sample has about 82,000 clones; about 91% are singletons. The rearrangement uses TRBV30 and TRBJ2-7; 10 nucleotides align to TRBD2. The sequencing sample was made of T cells isolated from PBMCs. This receptor was taken from a human donor in good health. The CDR3 sequence: CASSGTSANYEQYF. The CDR3 nucleotides are TGTGCCTCGTCCGGGACTAGCGCAAACTACGAGCAGTACTTC. Supplemented by reference TRBV30 and TRBJ2-7, the full variable domain reads SQTIHQWPATLVQPVGSPLSLECTVEGTSNPNLYWYRQAAGRGLQLLFYSVGIGQISSEVPQNLSASRPQDRQFILSSKKLLLSDSGFYLCASSGTSANYEQYFGPGTRLTVT.